The 32 T cell receptor beta chains below all came from one sample that was sequenced in a study of regulatory T cells in long-lasting Graves disease. Arm-PCR of CDR3 regions and iRepertoire HTBI primers were used to build TCR beta libraries. TCRdb redid the calling of the multiplex PCR reads with MiXCR, one entry per CDR3 protein. Here the sample spans 400,000 to 650,000 distinct CDR3 sequences, around 16% being singletons. This sample's time point: newly diagnosed GD, antithyroid drugs for less than 3 months. Preparation of the TCR library used RNA extracted from PBMCs. A further study also used this sample, focusing on T cells in Graves' hyperthyroidism and ophthalmopathy.

Sequencing used peripheral blood mononuclear cells (PBMCs), obtained at new diagnosis, from a patient treated with antithyroid drugs. The receptors stem from a middle-aged woman with Graves disease.

CDR3 sequence reads: CASRTDRGRRETQYF. CDR3 bases: TGTGCCAGCAGAACCGACAGGGGGAGAAGAGAGACCCAGTACTTC. The chain uses TRBV7-9 and TRBJ2-5; 9 bases are shared with TRBD1. Germline trimming cut 6 bases from V and 4 bases from J; bases unmatched to any gene: 9. The CDR3 extends over 15 amino acids. The V gene's germline CDR1 is SEHNR and CDR2 FQNEAQ (reference sequence).

This clonotype was observed many times. The V and J genes are TRBV7-9 and TRBJ2-1; 8 positions agree with TRBD2. The CDR3 has 13 residues. Germline CDR1 and CDR2: SEHNR and FQNEAQ (reference sequence). J was trimmed by 7 bases and V by 6 bases; bases with no gene match: 5. In nucleotides, the CDR3 is TGTGCCAGCAGTCCCGGGGGGGGGAATGAGCAGTTCTTC. Translation gives CASSPGGGNEQFF.

This clonotype was seen only a few times. V and J are TRBV7-9 and TRBJ1-3; tentative D call: TRBD1 (5 bases). Germline lookup yields CDR1 SEHNR and CDR2 FQNEAQ (reference sequence). The CDR3 has 15 amino acids. Deletions cut 5 bases from V and 3 bases from J, with 14 bases between. CDR3 protein: CASSTGVFFGNTIYF. CDR3 nucleotides: TGTGCCAGCAGCACAGGCGTTTTCTTTGGAAACACCATATATTTT.

This clonotype was counted only a few times. This chain links TRBV19 with TRBJ2-2; 7 bases line up with TRBD1. CDR3 length: 15 amino acids. Germline CDR1 LNHDA, CDR2 SQIVND (reference sequence). The junction had 3 bases not matched to a gene; V was cut back by 4 bases and J by 1 base. In DNA form, the CDR3 reads TGTGCCAGTAGTAAAGGGGACAGGAACACCGGGGAGCTGTTTTTT. The encoded protein is CASSKGDRNTGELFF.

This clonotype was detected many times. The J gene is TRBJ2-3, the V gene TRBV6-5; 8 bases are shared with TRBD2. V lost 0 bases to trimming and J lost 0 bases; unmatched junction nucleotides: 2. The CDR3 spans 16 residues. Germline V gives CDR1 MNHEY, CDR2 SVGAGI. CDR3 amino acids: CASSYSAGGSTDTQYF. Written as DNA, the CDR3 is TGTGCCAGCAGTTACTCGGCGGGGGGTAGCACAGATACGCAGTATTTT.

The chain uses TRBV4-2 and TRBJ2-1, with 12 positions matching TRBD2. Germline trimming cut 5 bases from V and 6 bases from J; bases unmatched to any gene: 11. The length of the CDR3 is 17 residues. Germline values: CDR1 LGHNA, CDR2 YNFKEQ. Written as DNA, the CDR3 is TGTGCCAGCAGCTTAACTAGCGGGGGGTTCGAGTTCAATGAGCAGTTCTTC. Encoded protein: CASSLTSGGFEFNEQFF.

The sample holds a few counts of this clonotype. The genes are TRBV4-1 and TRBJ2-1; D gene ambiguous. The CDR3 contains 15 residues. V was pared by 2 bases and J by 0 bases, with 8 bases between. Germline V CDR1 and CDR2: MGHRA, YSYEKL. CDR3: CASSQLALSYNEQFF. CDR3 in DNA: TGCGCCAGCAGCCAATTGGCTCTCTCCTACAATGAGCAGTTCTTC.

The chain employs TRBV19 and TRBJ2-1; 7 nucleotides align to TRBD2. The CDR3 is made up of 15 amino acids. The V and J ends lost 3 bases and 7 bases, in that order; junction bases with no gene match: 9. In germline, CDR1 is LNHDA, CDR2 SQIVND (reference sequence). The CDR3 sequence is CASSMAGLGANEQFF. The CDR3 coding sequence is TGTGCCAGTAGTATGGCCGGACTAGGAGCGAATGAGCAGTTCTTC.

This clonotype was seen repeatedly, ten times or more. V is TRBV2 and J is TRBJ1-2, with D unresolved. The CDR3 sequence is 13 residues long. The V end lost 3 bases, the J end lost 2 bases, and 7 bases lay between the germline ends. Germline V CDR1 and CDR2: SNHLY, FYNNEI. CDR3 sequence reads: CASSDGRNYGYTF. In nucleotides, the CDR3 is TGTGCCAGCAGTGATGGACGGAACTATGGCTACACCTTC.

The sample holds a few counts of this clonotype. V usage is TRBV12-3 or TRBV12-4 and J usage is TRBJ1-5; D is unresolved. The CDR3 runs 14 residues. V was shortened by 5 bases and J by 8 bases, with 16 bases between the two germline ends. The CDR3 region has the DNA TGTGCCAGCAGTCTGGAGGGCGTTAGGGAGCCCCAGCATTTT. Its protein is CASSLEGVREPQHF.

This clonotype has ten or more counts. The chain couples TRBV28 to TRBJ2-3; D is possibly TRBD1 (6 bases). Germline V CDR1 and CDR2: MDHEN, SYDVKM. This CDR3 is built from 15 residues. Trimming shortened V by 5 bases and J by 2 bases, and 14 bases separated the two germline ends. The CDR3 sequence: CASSGWDTHTDTQYF. As DNA, the CDR3 is TGTGCCAGCAGTGGATGGGACACACACACAGATACGCAGTATTTT. Full variable domain (remainder filled in from reference TRBV28 and TRBJ2-3): DVKVTQSSRYLVKRTGEKVFLECVQDMDHENMFWYRQDPGLGLRLIYFSYDVKMKEKGDIPEGYSVSREKKERFSLILESASTNQTSMYLCASSGWDTHTDTQYFGPGTRLTVL.

This chain joins TRBV29-1 and TRBJ1-2; 9 bases are shared with TRBD1. Germline values: CDR1 SQVTM, CDR2 ANQGSEA. This CDR3 contains 15 residues. Trimming removed 4 bases from V and 8 bases from J; junction bases left unmatched: 14. This CDR3 is CSVGQRGQGKGGYTF. CDR3 bases: TGCAGCGTTGGGCAGCGGGGACAGGGAAAAGGGGGCTACACCTTC.

This clonotype was picked up many times. V and J are TRBV6-2 or TRBV6-3 and TRBJ1-1; TRBD1 might be the D (5 bases). CDR1 is MNHEY, CDR2 SVGEGT, per germline. V was shortened by 6 bases and J by 4 bases, with 15 bases between the two germline ends. CDR3 size: 14 residues. DNA of the CDR3: TGTGCCAGCAGCCCAGGGAAATGGGGCACTGAAGCTTTCTTT. Translating it yields CASSPGKWGTEAFF.

There are a few counts of this clonotype. The V call is TRBV5-5, the J call TRBJ2-5, with 10 bases matching TRBD2. The CDR3 is made up of 17 amino acids. Per the germline V gene, CDR1 is SGHKS and CDR2 is YYEKEE (reference sequence). The ends lost 1 base at V and 11 bases at J; junction bases unmatched: 17. CDR3 loop: CASSLFPSGGPELSQYF. CDR3 nucleotide sequence: TGTGCCAGCAGCTTGTTCCCTAGCGGGGGCCCTGAACTATCTCAGTACTTC.

V and J are TRBV6-5 and TRBJ2-3, with TRBD1 identical over 10 bases. Germline trimming cut 2 bases from V and 2 bases from J; bases unmatched to any gene: 7. Germline V gene data show CDR1 as MNHEY and CDR2 as SVGAGI. The CDR3 length is 17 residues. The CDR3 is CASSYTGTGAPTDTQYF. In DNA form, the CDR3 reads TGTGCCAGCAGTTACACGGGGACAGGGGCCCCCACAGATACGCAGTATTTT.

The chain combines TRBV11-2 with TRBJ1-4, with D uncertain. The germline V and J ends were trimmed by 5 bases and 7 bases, with 11 bases remaining between them. The CDR3 is 13 amino acids. Germline CDR1 is SGHAT and CDR2 is FQNNGV. CDR3 amino acids: CASSTTNSEKLFF. The CDR3 nucleotides read TGTGCCAGCAGCACTACTAACTCTGAAAAACTGTTTTTT.

This clonotype was detected a few times. The chain uses TRBV11-2 and TRBJ2-7, with D possibly matching TRBD1 (6 bases). Germline lookup yields CDR1 SGHAT and CDR2 FQNNGV. V was shortened by 5 bases and J by 5 bases, with 19 bases between the two germline ends. The CDR3 contains 15 residues. As DNA, the CDR3 is TGTGCCAGCAGCCGCTACCAGGGCAGGGGCCACGAGCAGTACTTC. Protein sequence: CASSRYQGRGHEQYF.

The chain uses TRBV2 and TRBJ1-3; the D gene is possibly TRBD1 (5 bases). The CDR3 extends over 15 amino acids. The germline V and J ends were trimmed by 9 bases and 1 base, with 16 bases remaining between them. Germline V gives CDR1 SNHLY, CDR2 FYNNEI. The CDR3 spells CASIIRRASGNTIYF. The DNA for the CDR3 is TGTGCCAGTATAATTCGCAGGGCGTCTGGAAACACCATATATTTT.

A few counts support this clonotype. CDR3 sequence reads: CASSLGTALNYGYTF. Here the CDR3 DNA reads TGTGCCAGCAGCTTAGGGACAGCGCTTAACTATGGCTACACCTTC. The V call is TRBV7-9, the J call TRBJ1-2, with D perhaps TRBD1 (6 bases). The CDR3 contains 15 residues. Per the germline V gene, CDR1 is SEHNR and CDR2 is FQNEAQ (reference sequence). Between the trimmed V and J ends, which lost 1 base and 1 base, there was a span of 10 bases.

This clonotype appeared many times. This chain links TRBV28 with TRBJ1-2; D is undetermined. The germline gives CDR1 MDHEN, CDR2 SYDVKM. The V end lost 3 bases, the J end lost 6 bases, and 5 bases lay between the germline ends. This CDR3 has 11 residues. CDR3 coding DNA: TGTGCCAGCAGTTTTTTTAATGGCTACACCTTC. Translation gives CASSFFNGYTF.

This clonotype was observed a handful of times. The chain has TRBV10-3 and TRBJ1-6; no clear D. This CDR3 is built from 14 residues. The germline V gene encodes CDR1 ENHRY and CDR2 SYGVKD. The V end lost 2 bases, the J end lost 7 bases, and 9 bases lay between the germline ends. In DNA form, the CDR3 reads TGTGCCATCAGTGAGCCAGGAGGGAATTCACCCCTCCACTTT. It codes for CAISEPGGNSPLHF.

This clonotype was detected a few times. The chain joins TRBV14 to TRBJ2-7; 7 positions match TRBD2. The CDR3 runs to 15 residues. The germline gives CDR1 SGHDN, CDR2 FVKESK. Losses at the gene ends were 2 bases for V and 0 bases for J; bases not matched to a gene: 4. In nucleotides, the CDR3 is TGTGCCAGCAGCCAACCGGGACTACCCTCCTACGAGCAGTACTTC. Translating it yields CASSQPGLPSYEQYF.

This clonotype was picked up a small number of times. The V gene is TRBV20-1, the J gene TRBJ1-4, with 7 bases matching TRBD1. V gave up 4 bases and J gave up 3 bases; unmatched junction bases: 5. Germline values: CDR1 DFQATT, CDR2 SNEGSKA (reference sequence). This CDR3 has 14 amino acids. The CDR3: CSAKGGAANEKLFF. CDR3 sequence (DNA): TGCAGTGCTAAAGGGGGCGCGGCTAATGAAAAACTGTTTTTT.

The CDR3 spells CASTLRAQYF. The CDR3, as DNA: TGTGCCAGCACCCTCCGGGCCCAGTACTTC. The chain couples TRBV12-3 or TRBV12-4 to TRBJ2-5; D remains ambiguous. The CDR3 loop spans 10 amino acids. Trimming shortened V by 7 bases and J by 9 bases, and 9 bases separated the two germline ends.

A few counts support this clonotype. The chain uses TRBV4-1 and TRBJ2-7, with 9 bases aligning to TRBD2. The V and J ends lost 2 bases and 2 bases, in that order; junction bases with no gene match: 19. There are 20 residues in the CDR3. The V gene's germline CDR1 is MGHRA and CDR2 YSYEKL. In nucleotides, the CDR3 is TGCGCCAGCAGCCAACTCGGGCCACCAACTCGTTTAGCGGGGGCCTACGAGCAGTACTTC. It is translated as CASSQLGPPTRLAGAYEQYF.

The sample holds many counts of this clonotype. The chain recombines TRBV6-1 with TRBJ1-1; no clear D gene. V was shortened by 6 bases and J by 5 bases, with 10 bases between the two germline ends. This CDR3 region has 12 residues. Germline V gives CDR1 MNHNS, CDR2 SASEGT. The CDR3 protein is CASSQPGTEAFF. The DNA of the CDR3 is TGTGCCAGCAGCCAACCGGGGACTGAAGCTTTCTTT.

This clonotype was seen many times. V is TRBV28 and J is TRBJ2-7, with a weak D call TRBD1 (6 bases). From germline, CDR1 is MDHEN and CDR2 SYDVKM. The CDR3 consists of 14 residues. The germline V and J ends were trimmed by 2 bases and 7 bases, with 15 bases remaining between them. The CDR3 bases are TGTGCCAGCAGTTTAGTCAGGGGCCGGTGGGAGCAGTACTTC. Its protein is CASSLVRGRWEQYF.

The table lists this clonotype with many counts. This chain connects TRBV10-1 to TRBJ1-2, with D possibly matching TRBD1 (5 bases). Trimming cost V 10 bases and J 3 bases, with 21 bases left between them. This CDR3 is built from 15 residues. Germline CDR1 WNHNN, CDR2 SYGVQD (reference sequence). The CDR3 reads CATHPTQDSDYGYTF. CDR3 nucleotides: TGCGCCACACATCCTACCCAAGACAGCGACTATGGCTACACCTTC.

The chain employs TRBV15 and TRBJ2-7; 8 nucleotides line up with TRBD1. This CDR3 spans 15 amino acids. Losses at the gene ends were 1 base for V and 7 bases for J; bases not matched to a gene: 9. Germline values: CDR1 LNHNV, CDR2 YYDKDF (reference sequence). CDR3 sequence reads: CATSRVAGGGWEQYF. As DNA, the CDR3 is TGTGCCACCAGCAGAGTTGCAGGGGGCGGGTGGGAGCAGTACTTC.

This clonotype occurred many times. The J gene is TRBJ2-5, the V gene TRBV7-3, with TRBD2 matching over 7 bases. V was clipped by 2 bases and J by 5 bases; unmatched bases: 2. This CDR3 comprises 13 residues. Germline V gives CDR1 SGHTA, CDR2 FQGTGA. CDR3 bases: TGTGCCAGCAGCTTACGGGGGGAGGAGACCCAGTACTTC. Translation: CASSLRGEETQYF. Together with reference TRBV7-3 and TRBJ2-5, the CDR3 gives the full variable domain: GAGVSQTPSNKVTEKGKYVELRCDPISGHTALYWYRQSLGQGPEFLIYFQGTGAADDSGLPNDRFFAVRPEGSVSTLKIQRTERGDSAVYLCASSLRGEETQYFGPGTRLLVL.

This clonotype was seen a few times. V and J are TRBV12-3 or TRBV12-4 and TRBJ2-5; 9 bases match TRBD2. CDR3 length equals 15 residues. V shed 3 bases and J 2 bases; nucleotides not matched to a gene: 4. The CDR3 here is CASSFRLAGQETQYF. The DNA of the CDR3 is TGTGCCAGCAGTTTTCGGCTAGCGGGACAAGAGACCCAGTACTTC.

This clonotype was seen many times. The J gene is TRBJ2-1, the V gene TRBV7-8, with D unclear. The CDR3 has 16 residues. V was trimmed by 2 bases and J by 2 bases, leaving 13 bases between them. Germline assignment: CDR1 SGHVS and CDR2 FQNEAQ. The CDR3 DNA reads TGTGCCAGCAGCTTACGCAGGATCTTAACCTACAATGAGCAGTTCTTC. Amino acids: CASSLRRILTYNEQFF.